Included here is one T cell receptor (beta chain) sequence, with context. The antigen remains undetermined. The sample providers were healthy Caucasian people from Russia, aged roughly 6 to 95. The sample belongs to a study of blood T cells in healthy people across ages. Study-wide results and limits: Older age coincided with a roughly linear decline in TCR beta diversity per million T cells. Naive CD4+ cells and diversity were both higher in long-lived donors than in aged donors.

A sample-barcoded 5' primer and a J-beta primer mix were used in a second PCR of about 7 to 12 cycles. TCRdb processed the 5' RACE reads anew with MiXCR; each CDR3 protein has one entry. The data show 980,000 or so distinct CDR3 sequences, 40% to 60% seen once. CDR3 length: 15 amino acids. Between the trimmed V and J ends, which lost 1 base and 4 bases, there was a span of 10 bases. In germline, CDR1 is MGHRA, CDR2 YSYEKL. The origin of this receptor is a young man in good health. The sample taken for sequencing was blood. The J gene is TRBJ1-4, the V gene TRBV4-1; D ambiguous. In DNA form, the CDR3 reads TGCGCCAGCAGCCAAGTTCCAGGAATTAATGAAAAACTGTTTTTT. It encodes CASSQVPGINEKLFF.